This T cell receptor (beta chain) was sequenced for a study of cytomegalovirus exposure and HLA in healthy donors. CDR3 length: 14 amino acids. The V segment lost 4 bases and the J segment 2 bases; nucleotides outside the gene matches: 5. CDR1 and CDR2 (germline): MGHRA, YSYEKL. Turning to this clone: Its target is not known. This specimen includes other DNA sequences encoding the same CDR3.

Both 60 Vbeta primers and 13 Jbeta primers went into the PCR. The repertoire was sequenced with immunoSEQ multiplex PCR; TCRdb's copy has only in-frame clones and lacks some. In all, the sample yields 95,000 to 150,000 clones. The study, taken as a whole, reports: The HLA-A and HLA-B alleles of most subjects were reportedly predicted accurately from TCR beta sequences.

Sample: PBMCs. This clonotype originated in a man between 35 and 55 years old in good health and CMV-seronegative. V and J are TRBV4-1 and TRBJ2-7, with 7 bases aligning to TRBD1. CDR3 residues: CASSLGQGAYEQYF. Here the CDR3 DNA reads TGCGCCAGCAGCCTGGGGCAGGGGGCCTACGAGCAGTACTTC.